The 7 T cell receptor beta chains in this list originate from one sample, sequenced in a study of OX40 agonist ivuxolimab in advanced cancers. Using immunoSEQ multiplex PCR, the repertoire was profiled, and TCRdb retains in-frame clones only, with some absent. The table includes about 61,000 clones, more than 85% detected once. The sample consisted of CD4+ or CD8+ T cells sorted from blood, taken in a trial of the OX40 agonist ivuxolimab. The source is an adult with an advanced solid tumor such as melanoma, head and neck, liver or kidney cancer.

DNA for the CDR3: TGCGCCAGCAGCATTGGGGGGGGACGAAGTAATGAGCAGTTCTTC. It specifies CASSIGGGRSNEQFF. V usage is TRBV4-1 and J usage is TRBJ2-1; 7 bases map to TRBD2. Germline V lookup: CDR1 MGHRA, CDR2 YSYEKL. This CDR3 is 15 amino acids long. The V segment lost 5 bases and the J segment 7 bases; nucleotides outside the gene matches: 11.

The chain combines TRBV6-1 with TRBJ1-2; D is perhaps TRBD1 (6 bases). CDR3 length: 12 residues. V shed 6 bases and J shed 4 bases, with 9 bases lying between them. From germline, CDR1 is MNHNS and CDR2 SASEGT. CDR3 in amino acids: CASRGQLYGYTF. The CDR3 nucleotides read TGTGCCAGCAGAGGACAGCTCTATGGCTACACCTTC.

DNA for the CDR3: TGTGCCAGCACCCTACAGACGGGCCAAGAGACCCAGTACTTC. This translates into CASTLQTGQETQYF. The chain combines TRBV7-8 with TRBJ2-5; D not certain. CDR3 length: 14 amino acids. Germline loops: CDR1 SGHVS, CDR2 FQNEAQ. The V gene lost 7 bases and the J gene lost 1 base, with 13 bases spanning the gap.

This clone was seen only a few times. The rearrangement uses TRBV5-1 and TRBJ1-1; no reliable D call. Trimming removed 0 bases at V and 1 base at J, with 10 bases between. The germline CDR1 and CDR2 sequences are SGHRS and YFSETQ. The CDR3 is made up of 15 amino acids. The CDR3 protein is CASSLEVATNTEAFF. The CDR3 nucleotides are TGCGCCAGCAGCTTGGAGGTGGCGACGAACACTGAAGCTTTCTTT.

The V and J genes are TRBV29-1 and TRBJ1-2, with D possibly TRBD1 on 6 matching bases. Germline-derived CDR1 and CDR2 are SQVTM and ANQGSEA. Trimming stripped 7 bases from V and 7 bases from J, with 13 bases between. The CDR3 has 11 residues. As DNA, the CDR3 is TGCAGCGCTGGACAGTTGTTTGGCTACACCTTC. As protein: CSAGQLFGYTF.

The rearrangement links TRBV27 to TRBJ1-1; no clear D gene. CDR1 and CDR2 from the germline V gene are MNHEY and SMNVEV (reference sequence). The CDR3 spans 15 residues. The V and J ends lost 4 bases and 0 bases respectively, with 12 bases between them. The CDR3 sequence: CASSSTVLMNTEAFF. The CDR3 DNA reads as TGTGCCAGCAGTTCTACAGTCCTTATGAACACTGAAGCTTTCTTT.

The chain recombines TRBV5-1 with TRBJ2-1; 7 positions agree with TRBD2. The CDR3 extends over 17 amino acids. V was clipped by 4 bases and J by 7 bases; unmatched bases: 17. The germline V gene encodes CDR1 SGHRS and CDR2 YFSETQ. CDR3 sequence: CASSTLRSRAGSNEQFF. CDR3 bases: TGCGCCAGCAGCACCCTCAGAAGTCGAGCGGGGTCTAATGAGCAGTTCTTC.